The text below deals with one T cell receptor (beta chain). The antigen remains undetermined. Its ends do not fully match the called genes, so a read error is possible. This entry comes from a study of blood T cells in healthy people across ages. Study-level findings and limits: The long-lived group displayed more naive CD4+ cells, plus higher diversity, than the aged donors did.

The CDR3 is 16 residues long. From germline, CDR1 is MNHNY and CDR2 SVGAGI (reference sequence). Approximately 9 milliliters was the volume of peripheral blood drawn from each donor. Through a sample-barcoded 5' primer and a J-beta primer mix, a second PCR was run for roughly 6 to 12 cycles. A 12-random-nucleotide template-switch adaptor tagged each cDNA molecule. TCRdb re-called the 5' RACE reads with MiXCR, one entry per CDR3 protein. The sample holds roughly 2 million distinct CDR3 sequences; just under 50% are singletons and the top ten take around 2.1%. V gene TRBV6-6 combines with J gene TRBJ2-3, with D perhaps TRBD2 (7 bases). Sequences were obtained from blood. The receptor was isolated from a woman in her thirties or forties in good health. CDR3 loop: CAGSYSQGGAGNTQYF. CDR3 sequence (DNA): TGTGCCGGCAGTTACTCCCAAGGGGGGGCGGGAAATACGCAGTATTTT.